This T cell receptor (beta chain) was recorded in a study of control samples from healthy donors and cancer patients (dated by TCRdb to 2018 to 2021). Library creation used the immunoSEQ multiplex PCR assay. TCRdb's version of the immuneACCESS table is confined to in-frame rearrangements and falls short of the full clone set. An unresolved V gene accounts for under half of the shortfall where checked; the remainder is of unknown origin. The table for this sample lists 85,000 to 100,000 clones; 85% to 95% of them were counted only once. The ten largest clones add up to 8% of the sample. This clone has only one observation. Its target antigen remains unknown. Nothing much larger sits one base from this clone, and base qualities are not available. The sequencing input was blood. This TCR came from a young man in good health.

CDR3 region: CASSLRSGTYNSPLHF. The DNA is TGTGCCAGCAGTTTACGTTCAGGCACCTATAATTCACCCCTCCACTTT. The rearranged segments are TRBV27 and TRBJ1-6; the D segment cannot be called with confidence. CDR1 and CDR2 were assigned from the germline V gene (reference sequence) as MNHEY and SMNVEV. From its cysteine to its phenylalanine, the CDR3 spans 16 amino acids. This entry keeps only the CDR3 DNA: 48 bases, framed from base 1. V gives up 2 bases and J gives up 2 bases, and the segment between their germline ends measures 10 bases.